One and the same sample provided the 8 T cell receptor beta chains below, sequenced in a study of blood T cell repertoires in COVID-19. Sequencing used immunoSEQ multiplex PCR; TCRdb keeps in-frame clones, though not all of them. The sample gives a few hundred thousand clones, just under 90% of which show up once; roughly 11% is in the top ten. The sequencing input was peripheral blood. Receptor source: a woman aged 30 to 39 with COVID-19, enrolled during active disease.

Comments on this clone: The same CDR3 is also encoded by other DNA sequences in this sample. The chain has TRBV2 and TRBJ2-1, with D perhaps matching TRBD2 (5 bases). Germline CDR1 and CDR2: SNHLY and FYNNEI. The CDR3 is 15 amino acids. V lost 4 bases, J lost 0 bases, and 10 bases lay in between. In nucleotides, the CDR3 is TGTGCCAGCAGTGCGGGTACTAGCTCCTACAATGAGCAGTTCTTC. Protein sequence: CASSAGTSSYNEQFF.

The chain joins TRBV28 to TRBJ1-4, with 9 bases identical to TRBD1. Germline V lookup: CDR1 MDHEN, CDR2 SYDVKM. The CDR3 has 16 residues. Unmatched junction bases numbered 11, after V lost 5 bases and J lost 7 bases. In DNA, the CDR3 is TGTGCCAGCAGTCCCCCCCTAGGGACAGGGACTGAAAAACTGTTTTTT. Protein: CASSPPLGTGTEKLFF.

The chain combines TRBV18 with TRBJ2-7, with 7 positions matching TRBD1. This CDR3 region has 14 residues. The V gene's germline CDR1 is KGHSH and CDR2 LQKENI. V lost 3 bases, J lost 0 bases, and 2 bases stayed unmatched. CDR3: CASSPGQRSYEQYF. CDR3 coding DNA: TGTGCCAGCTCACCGGGACAGCGCTCCTACGAGCAGTACTTC.

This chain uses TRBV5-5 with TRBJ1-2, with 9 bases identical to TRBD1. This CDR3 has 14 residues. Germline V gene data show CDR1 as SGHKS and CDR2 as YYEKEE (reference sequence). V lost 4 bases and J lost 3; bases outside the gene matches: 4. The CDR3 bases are TGTGCCAGCAGCGGGGGACAGGGCTACTATGGCTACACCTTC. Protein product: CASSGGQGYYGYTF.

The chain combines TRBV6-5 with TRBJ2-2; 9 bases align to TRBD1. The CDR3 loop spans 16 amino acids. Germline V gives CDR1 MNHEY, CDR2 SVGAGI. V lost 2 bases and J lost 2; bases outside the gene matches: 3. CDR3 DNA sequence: TGTGCCAGCAGTTACGGACAGGGGATCAACACCGGGGAGCTGTTTTTT. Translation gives CASSYGQGINTGELFF.

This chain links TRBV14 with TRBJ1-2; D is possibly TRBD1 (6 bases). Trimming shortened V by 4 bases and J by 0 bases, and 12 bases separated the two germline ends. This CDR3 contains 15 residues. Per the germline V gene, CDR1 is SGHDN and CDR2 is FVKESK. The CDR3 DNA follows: TGTGCCAGCAGCCGAGCATCAGGGGCTAACTATGGCTACACCTTC. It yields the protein CASSRASGANYGYTF.

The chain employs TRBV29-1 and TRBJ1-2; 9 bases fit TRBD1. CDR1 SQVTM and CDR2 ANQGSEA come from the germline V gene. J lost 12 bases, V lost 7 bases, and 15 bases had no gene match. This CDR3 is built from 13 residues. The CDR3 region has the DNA TGCAGCGGCCAAGGCGGGACAGGGTATTTGCACACCTTC. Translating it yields CSGQGGTGYLHTF.

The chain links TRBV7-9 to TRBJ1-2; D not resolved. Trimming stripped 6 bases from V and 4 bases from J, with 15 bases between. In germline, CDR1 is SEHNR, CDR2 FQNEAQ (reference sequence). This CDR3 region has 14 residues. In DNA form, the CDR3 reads TGTGCCAGCAGAACAGCTACCCAATCCTATGGCTACACCTTC. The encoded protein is CASRTATQSYGYTF.